A single sample gave rise to the 2 T cell receptor beta chains below, sequenced in a study of PD-L1 blockade in urothelial cancer. Method: immunoSEQ multiplex PCR; TCRdb's copy keeps in-frame clones and lacks some. The table lists around 2,500 clones, roughly a third of them singletons. Sample: tumor tissue, taken before atezolizumab (anti-PD-L1) treatment. These receptors all come from a man aged 65 to 79 with urothelial cancer.

The genes are TRBV19 and TRBJ2-4; no reliable D call. CDR3 length: 16 residues. V was clipped by 0 bases and J by 0 bases, with 9 bases between them. The germline CDR1 and CDR2 sequences are LNHDA and SQIVND (reference sequence). CDR3 sequence (DNA): TGTGCCAGTAGTATAGACTCTGCCCTAGCCAAAAACATTCAGTACTTC. Protein: CASSIDSALAKNIQYF.

With respect to this clone: Different DNA sequences within this sample yield the same CDR3. The chain carries TRBV19 and TRBJ1-1, with 7 bases lining up with TRBD1. With 3 bases clipped from V and 5 bases from J, the junction kept 3 bases outside the gene matches. The germline gives CDR1 LNHDA, CDR2 SQIVND (reference sequence). CDR3 length: 13 amino acids. The CDR3 is CASSIGTATEAFF. DNA of the CDR3: TGTGCCAGTAGTATTGGGACAGCGACTGAAGCTTTCTTT.